Listed below are T cell receptor beta chains from one sample, sequenced in a study of blood T cell repertoires in COVID-19. The repertoire was sequenced with immunoSEQ multiplex PCR; TCRdb's copy has only in-frame clones and lacks some. The table shows about 270,000 clones, with around 88% occurring only once. Sequenced: peripheral blood. The receptors shown here come from an older woman with COVID-19, enrolled during active disease. CDR3s leave out the opening cysteine and the closing phenylalanine or tryptophan. Fields, in order: V gene, J gene, CDR3 protein.

>TRBV5-1|TRBJ1-6
ASSLAPGVNSPLH
>TRBV6-5|TRBJ2-3
ASSPSRGVTDTQY
>TRBV30|TRBJ1-2
AWSWGRGIYGYT
>TRBV2|TRBJ2-2
ASRQGQGSHGELF
>TRBV9|TRBJ1-1
ASSVAGRTEAF
>TRBV7-3|TRBJ2-1
ASSLDRGSYNEQF
>TRBV5-1|TRBJ2-5
ASSLEQRETQY
>TRBV18|TRBJ2-7
ASSPPRGYEQY
>TRBV7-9|TRBJ2-1
ASSLLRTSGAEYNEQF
>TRBV4-2|TRBJ1-5
ASSQGWGAQPQH
>TRBV6-5|TRBJ1-2
ASSQGAYGYT
>TRBV28|TRBJ2-7
ASSLSPPTGAYEQY
>TRBV27|TRBJ1-1
ASSRNRGEAF
>TRBV28|TRBJ2-7
ASSSFGTGGSYEQY
>TRBV18|TRBJ2-3
ASSSQLGDTQY
>TRBV10-2|TRBJ2-3
ASSTGGRPDTQY
>TRBV6-5|TRBJ2-1
ASAQLAGVNEQF
>TRBV27|TRBJ1-2
ASSLTGSYYGYT
>TRBV5-1|TRBJ1-6
ASSFQNNSPLH
>TRBV19|TRBJ1-1
AIQGGGPNTEAF
>TRBV5-8|TRBJ1-5
ASSFGQGSNQPQH
>TRBV7-9|TRBJ1-3
ASSLVGAGNTIY
>TRBV7-2|TRBJ2-1
ASSFEGGNEQF
>TRBV5-1|TRBJ1-4
ASSSLQGEGEKLF
>TRBV27|TRBJ2-2
ASSPSPGGPGELF
>TRBV3-1/TRBV3-2|TRBJ1-1
ASSQHGAREAF
>TRBV6-5|TRBJ1-1
ASSYAGNTEAF